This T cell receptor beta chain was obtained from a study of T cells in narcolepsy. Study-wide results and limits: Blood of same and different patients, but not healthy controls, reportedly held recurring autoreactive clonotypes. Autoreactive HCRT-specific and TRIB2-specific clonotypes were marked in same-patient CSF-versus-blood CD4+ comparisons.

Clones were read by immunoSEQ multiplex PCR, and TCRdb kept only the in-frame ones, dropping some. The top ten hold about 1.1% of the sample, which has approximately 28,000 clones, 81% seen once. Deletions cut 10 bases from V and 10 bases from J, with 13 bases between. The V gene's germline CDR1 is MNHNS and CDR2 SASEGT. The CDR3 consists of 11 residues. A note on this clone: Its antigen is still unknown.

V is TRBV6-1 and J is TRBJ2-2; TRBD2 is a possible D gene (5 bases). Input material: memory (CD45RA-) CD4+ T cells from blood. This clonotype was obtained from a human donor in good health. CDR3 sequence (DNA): TGTGCCACACTCCGGGAAAAGGAGCTGTTTTTT. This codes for CATLREKELFF.